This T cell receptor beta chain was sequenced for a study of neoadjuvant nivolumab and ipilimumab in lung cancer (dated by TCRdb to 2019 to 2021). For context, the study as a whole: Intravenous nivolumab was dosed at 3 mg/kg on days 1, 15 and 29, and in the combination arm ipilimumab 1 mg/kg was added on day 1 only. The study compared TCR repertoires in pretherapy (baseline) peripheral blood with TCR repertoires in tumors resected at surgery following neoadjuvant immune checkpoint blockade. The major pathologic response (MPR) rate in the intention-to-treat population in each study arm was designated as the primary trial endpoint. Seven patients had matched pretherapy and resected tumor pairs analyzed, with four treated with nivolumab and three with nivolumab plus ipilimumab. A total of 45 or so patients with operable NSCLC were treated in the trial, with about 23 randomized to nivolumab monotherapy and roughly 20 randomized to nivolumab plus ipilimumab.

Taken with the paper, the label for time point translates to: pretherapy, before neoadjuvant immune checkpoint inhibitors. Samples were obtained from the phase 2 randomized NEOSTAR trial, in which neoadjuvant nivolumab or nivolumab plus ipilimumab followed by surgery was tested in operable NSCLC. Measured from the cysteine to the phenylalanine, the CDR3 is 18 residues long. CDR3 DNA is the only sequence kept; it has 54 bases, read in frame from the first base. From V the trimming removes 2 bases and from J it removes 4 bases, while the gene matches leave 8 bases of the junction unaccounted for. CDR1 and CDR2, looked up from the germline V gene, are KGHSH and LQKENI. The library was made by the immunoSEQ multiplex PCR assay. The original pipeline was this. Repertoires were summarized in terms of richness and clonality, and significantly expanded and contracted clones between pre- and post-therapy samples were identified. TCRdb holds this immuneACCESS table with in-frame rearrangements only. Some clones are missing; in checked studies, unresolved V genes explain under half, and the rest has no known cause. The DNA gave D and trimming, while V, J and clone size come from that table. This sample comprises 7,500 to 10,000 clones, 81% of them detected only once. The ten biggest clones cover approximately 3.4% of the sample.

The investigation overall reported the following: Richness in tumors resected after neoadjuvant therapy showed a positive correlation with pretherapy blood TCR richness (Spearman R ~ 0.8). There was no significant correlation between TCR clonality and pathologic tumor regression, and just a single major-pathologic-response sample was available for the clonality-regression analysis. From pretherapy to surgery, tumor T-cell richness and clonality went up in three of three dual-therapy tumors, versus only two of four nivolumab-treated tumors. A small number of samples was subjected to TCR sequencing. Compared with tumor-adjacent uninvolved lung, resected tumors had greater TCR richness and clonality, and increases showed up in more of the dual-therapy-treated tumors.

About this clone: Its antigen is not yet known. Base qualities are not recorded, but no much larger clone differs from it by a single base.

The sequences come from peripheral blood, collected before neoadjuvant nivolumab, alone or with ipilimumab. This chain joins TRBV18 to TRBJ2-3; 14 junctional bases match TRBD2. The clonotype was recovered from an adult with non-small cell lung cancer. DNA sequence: TGTGCCAGCTCACCAGGGGGACTAGCGGGAGTTCGCGCAGATACGCAGTATTTT. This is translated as CASSPGGLAGVRADTQYF.